Presented here are 21 T cell receptor beta chains from one specimen sequenced in a study of human CD8 memory T cell subsets. A UMI-labeled 5' RACE approach was the method that produced the TCR beta libraries. TCRdb re-called the 5' RACE reads; every CDR3 protein appears as one record, without DNA. This repertoire includes some 5,400 distinct CDR3 sequences. Sequencing was carried out using CD8+ T cells from PBMCs. These TCRs come from a human donor in good health.

J is TRBJ2-1 and V is TRBV2; TCRdb gives TRBD1 as the D gene, but with no DNA this cannot be confirmed. The germline V gene encodes CDR1 SNHLY and CDR2 FYNNEI. CDR3 size: 12 residues. The CDR3 loop reads CASTGEYNEQFF. Supplemented by reference TRBV2 and TRBJ2-1, the full variable domain reads EPEVTQTPSHQVTQMGQEVILRCVPISNHLYFYWYRQILGQKVEFLVSFYNNEISEKSEIFDDQFSVERPDGSNFTLKIRSTKLEDSAMYFCASTGEYNEQFFGPGTRLTVL.

The rearrangement joins TRBV5-4 to TRBJ2-3; checking the TCRdb D call of TRBD2 is not possible without DNA. The length of the CDR3 is 13 residues. Germline CDR1 reads SGHNT; CDR2 reads YYREEE (reference sequence). The CDR3: CASSLGGPDTQYF.

The CDR3 reads CASSHGEGGEKLFF. The chain combines TRBV4-1 with TRBJ1-4; TCRdb lists TRBD1, though no DNA is available to test this call. The germline V gene encodes CDR1 MGHRA and CDR2 YSYEKL. This CDR3 is built from 14 residues.

The chain employs TRBV3-1 and TRBJ2-2; TCRdb gives TRBD1 as the D gene, but with no DNA this cannot be confirmed. CDR3 length: 18 residues. Per germline, CDR1 LGHDT and CDR2 YNNKEL (reference sequence). The CDR3 spells CASSQDQRGGGNTGELFF.

The chain carries TRBV13 and TRBJ2-1; lacking DNA, the TRBD2 call made by TCRdb goes unchecked. Germline CDR1 and CDR2: PRHDT and FYEKMQ (reference sequence). This CDR3 region has 16 residues. The CDR3 sequence: CASSWPTSGAGDEQFF.

The gene calls are TRBV7-9 and TRBJ2-1; TCRdb names TRBD1, which stays unverified in the absence of DNA. This CDR3 region has 16 residues. In germline, CDR1 is SEHNR, CDR2 FQNEAQ (reference sequence). The CDR3 loop is CASSGAGSRSYNEQFF.

The chain couples TRBV28 to TRBJ2-3; with no DNA, the TCRdb D assignment of TRBD1 cannot be verified. From germline, CDR1 is MDHEN and CDR2 SYDVKM. The length of the CDR3 is 16 residues. CDR3 sequence reads: CASSWDRFFFTDTQYF.

This chain links TRBV14 with TRBJ2-7; TCRdb's D call, TRBD1, is unchecked because there is no DNA. CDR3 length: 17 amino acids. CDR1 and CDR2 from the germline V gene are SGHDN and FVKESK. The CDR3 sequence: CASSQGPRTGGSYEQYF. Drawing the rest from reference TRBV14 and TRBJ2-7, the complete variable domain is EAGVTQFPSHSVIEKGQTVTLRCDPISGHDNLYWYRRVMGKEIKFLLHFVKESKQDESGMPNNRFLAERTGGTYSTLKVQPAELEDSGVYFCASSQGPRTGGSYEQYFGPGTRLTVT.

This clonotype is labeled medium-sized based on frequency. The CDR3 sequence is CASSLRLGETQYF. The rearrangement uses TRBV11-3 and TRBJ2-5; lacking DNA, the TRBD2 call made by TCRdb goes unchecked. This CDR3 is built from 13 residues. The V gene's germline CDR1 is SGHNT and CDR2 YENEEA.

The chain carries TRBV20-1 and TRBJ2-1; TCRdb's D gene call, TRBD1, goes unchecked for lack of DNA. Germline V gene sequence: CDR1 DFQATT, CDR2 SNEGSKA (reference sequence). The CDR3 has 14 residues. The CDR3 loop reads CSAPGGVAYNEQFF.

The gene calls are TRBV5-5 and TRBJ2-7; there is no DNA to check the TCRdb D call of TRBD1. The CDR3 loop spans 13 amino acids. Per the germline V gene, CDR1 is SGHKS and CDR2 is YYEKEE (reference sequence). CDR3 protein: CASSLGQAGRQYF.

The V and J genes are TRBV5-1 and TRBJ2-7. This CDR3 has 13 amino acids. Germline loops: CDR1 SGHRS, CDR2 YFSETQ. CDR3 loop: CASSLDGSYEQYF.

This sequence joins TRBV13 and TRBJ2-7. Germline V gives CDR1 PRHDT, CDR2 FYEKMQ (reference sequence). This CDR3 is 14 amino acids long. The CDR3 sequence: CASSLGRGSDEQYF.

The CDR3 loop is CASSPSPGLAGGNTEETQYF. The chain has TRBV7-6 and TRBJ2-5; TCRdb calls TRBD2, which cannot be checked without DNA. This CDR3 is built from 20 residues. CDR1 is SGHVS and CDR2 is FNYEAQ in the germline V gene.

The chain uses TRBV7-9 and TRBJ1-6. The CDR3 length is 15 residues. Germline lookup yields CDR1 SEHNR and CDR2 FQNEAQ (reference sequence). CDR3 loop: CASSSGDFWNSPLHF.

The rearrangement links TRBV5-1 to TRBJ2-1; checking the TCRdb D call of TRBD2 is not possible without DNA. From germline, CDR1 is SGHRS and CDR2 YFSETQ. The CDR3 contains 13 residues. The CDR3 protein is CASGLAELNEQFF.

The gene calls are TRBV25-1 and TRBJ2-5; TCRdb returns TRBD1, unconfirmable since there is no DNA. There are 12 residues in the CDR3. CDR1 is MGHDK and CDR2 is SYGVNS in the germline V gene. CDR3 sequence: CASSEQGETQYF.

This clonotype is labeled large (0.1 to 1%) based on frequency. The chain recombines TRBV20-1 with TRBJ1-1; there is no DNA to check the TCRdb D call of TRBD1. The CDR3 is 14 residues long. The germline CDR1 and CDR2 sequences are DFQATT and SNEGSKA (reference sequence). The CDR3 region is CSAMGDSRGTEAFF.

Judged by frequency, this clonotype is medium-sized. V usage is TRBV29-1 and J usage is TRBJ2-2; there is no DNA to check the TCRdb D call of TRBD2. The CDR3 totals 11 residues. Looked up from germline, CDR1 is SQVTM and CDR2 is ANQGSEA. CDR3 sequence reads: CSATRTGELFF.

V is TRBV29-1 and J is TRBJ2-2; no DNA is available, so the TRBD2 call from TCRdb remains unchecked. Germline CDR1 reads SQVTM; CDR2 reads ANQGSEA. The CDR3 consists of 13 residues. CDR3 amino acids: CSASDGLEGELFF.

The chain carries TRBV7-2 and TRBJ2-2; TCRdb lists TRBD2, though no DNA is available to test this call. Germline CDR1 reads SGHTA; CDR2 reads FQGNSA. CDR3 length equals 16 residues. CDR3 loop: CASSALGRENTGELFF.